This entry is about one TCR beta chain. Its antigen is not known. The data were taken from a study of T cell responses to AZD1222 COVID-19 vaccine. Repertoires were generated with immunoSEQ multiplex PCR, while TCRdb's copy carries only in-frame clones and drops some. Here the sample spans 95,000 to 100,000 clones, about 86% being singletons. General observations from the study: Spike-wide vaccine-associated CD4 TCRs dominated at 160-218 and 743-854. Females made up more of the donors, who were largely white British, and clonal diversity may have come out too low. At baseline, seropositivity was found in only a handful of AZD1222 recipients.

V lost 4 bases, J lost 10 bases, and 15 bases lay in between. The germline V gene has CDR1 SGHNT and CDR2 YYREEE (reference sequence). The CDR3 is made up of 14 amino acids. V is TRBV5-4 and J is TRBJ1-6, with no clear D. The sample here was peripheral blood, taken on day 0 of AZD1222 vaccination. This receptor was obtained from an adult in good health. The CDR3 sequence is CASSGILAGSPLHF. The CDR3 DNA follows: TGTGCCAGCAGCGGAATTTTGGCGGGATCACCCCTCCACTTT.